This TCR beta chain was documented in a study of blood T cell repertoires in COVID-19. Study background: Collection of acute and convalescent COVID-19 samples took place in the United States, Italy and Spain. Sample material is recorded as cDNA or gDNA derived from T cells, B-cell-depleted T cells, or PBMCs.

Authors' analysis steps: By means of reference gene primer amplification, nucleated cell counts were estimated. Measured with immunoSEQ multiplex PCR; TCRdb has only the in-frame clones, and not every one. Clone size and the V and J calls come from that table; the DNA yielded D and trimming. Of 200,000 or so clones listed, 88% are singletons. CDR3 length: 15 amino acids. J gave up 6 bases and V 5 bases, and 5 bases lay outside the gene matches. From germline, CDR1 is LNHDA and CDR2 SQIVND (reference sequence). The clonotype originates from a man between 65 and 80 years old with active or convalescent COVID-19. The rearrangement uses TRBV19 and TRBJ2-2; 11 nucleotides match TRBD1. Source material: peripheral blood. Written as DNA, the CDR3 is TGTGCCAGTAGTCGACGGACAGGGGGCTCCGGGGAGCTGTTTTTT. It is translated as CASSRRTGGSGELFF. Looking up the rest from reference TRBV19 and TRBJ2-2 gives the full variable domain: DGGITQSPKYLFRKEGQNVTLSCEQNLNHDAMYWYRQDPGQGLRLIYYSQIVNDFQKGDIAEGYSVSREKKESFPLTVTSAQKNPTAFYLCASSRRTGGSGELFFGEGSRLTVL.